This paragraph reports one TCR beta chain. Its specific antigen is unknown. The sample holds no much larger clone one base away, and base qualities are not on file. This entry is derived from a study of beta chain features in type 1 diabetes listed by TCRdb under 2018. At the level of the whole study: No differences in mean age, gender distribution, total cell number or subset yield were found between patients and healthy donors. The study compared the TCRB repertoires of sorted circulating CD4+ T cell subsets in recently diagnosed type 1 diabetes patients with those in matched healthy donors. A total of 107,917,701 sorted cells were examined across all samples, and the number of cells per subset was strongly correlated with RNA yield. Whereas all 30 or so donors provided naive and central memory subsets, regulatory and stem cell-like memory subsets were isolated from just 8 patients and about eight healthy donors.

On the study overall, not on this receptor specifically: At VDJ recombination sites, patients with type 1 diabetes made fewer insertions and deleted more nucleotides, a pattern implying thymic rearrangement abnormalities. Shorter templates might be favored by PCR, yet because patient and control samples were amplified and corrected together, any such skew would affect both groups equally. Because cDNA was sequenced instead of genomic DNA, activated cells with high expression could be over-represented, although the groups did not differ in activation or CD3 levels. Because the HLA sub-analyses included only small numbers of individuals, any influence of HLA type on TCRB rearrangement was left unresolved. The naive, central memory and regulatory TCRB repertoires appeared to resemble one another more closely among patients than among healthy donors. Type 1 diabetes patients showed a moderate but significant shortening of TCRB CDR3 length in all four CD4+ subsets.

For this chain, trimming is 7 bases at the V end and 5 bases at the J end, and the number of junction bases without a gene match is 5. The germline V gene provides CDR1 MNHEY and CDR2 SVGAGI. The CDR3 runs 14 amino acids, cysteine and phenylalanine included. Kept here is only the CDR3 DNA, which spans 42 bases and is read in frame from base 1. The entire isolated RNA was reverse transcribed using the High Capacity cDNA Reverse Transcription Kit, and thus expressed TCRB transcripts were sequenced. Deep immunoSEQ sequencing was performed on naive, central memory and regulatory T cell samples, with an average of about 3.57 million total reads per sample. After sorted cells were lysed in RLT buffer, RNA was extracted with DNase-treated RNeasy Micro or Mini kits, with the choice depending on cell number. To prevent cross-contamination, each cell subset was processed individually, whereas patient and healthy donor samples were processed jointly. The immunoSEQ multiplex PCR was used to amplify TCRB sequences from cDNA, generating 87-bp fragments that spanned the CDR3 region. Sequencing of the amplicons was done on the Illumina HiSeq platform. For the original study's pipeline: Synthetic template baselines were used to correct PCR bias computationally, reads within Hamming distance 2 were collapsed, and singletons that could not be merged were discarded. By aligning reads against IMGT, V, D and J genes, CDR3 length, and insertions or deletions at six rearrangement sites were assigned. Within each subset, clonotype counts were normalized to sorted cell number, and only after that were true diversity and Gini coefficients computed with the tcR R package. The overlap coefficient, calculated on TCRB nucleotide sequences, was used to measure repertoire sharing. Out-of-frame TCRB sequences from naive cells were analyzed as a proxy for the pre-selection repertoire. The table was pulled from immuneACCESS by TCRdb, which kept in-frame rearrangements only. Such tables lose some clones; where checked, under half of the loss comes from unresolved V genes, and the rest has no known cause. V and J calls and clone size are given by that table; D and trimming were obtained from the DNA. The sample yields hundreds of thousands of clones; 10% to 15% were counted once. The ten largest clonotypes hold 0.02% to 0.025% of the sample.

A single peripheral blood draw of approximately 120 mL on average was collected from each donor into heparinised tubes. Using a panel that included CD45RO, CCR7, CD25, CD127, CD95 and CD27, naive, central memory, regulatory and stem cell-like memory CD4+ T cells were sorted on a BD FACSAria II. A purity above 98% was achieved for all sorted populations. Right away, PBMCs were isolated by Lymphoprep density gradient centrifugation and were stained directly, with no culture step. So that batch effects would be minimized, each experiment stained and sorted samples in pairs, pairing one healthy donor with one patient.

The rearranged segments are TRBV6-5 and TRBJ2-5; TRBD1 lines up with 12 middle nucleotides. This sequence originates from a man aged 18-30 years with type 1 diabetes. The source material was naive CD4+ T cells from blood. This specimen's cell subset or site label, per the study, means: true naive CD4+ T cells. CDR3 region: CASKGQGARETQYF. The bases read TGTGCCAGCAAGGGACAGGGGGCGAGGGAGACCCAGTACTTC.